Detailed here is one T cell receptor beta chain. A roughly 120-subject validation cohort, separate from the approximately 610-subject first cohort, supplied the donors. The V and J ends lost 3 bases and 5 bases, in that order; junction bases with no gene match: 6. The CDR3 sequence is 13 residues long. Per the germline V gene, CDR1 is GTSNPN and CDR2 is SVGIG (reference sequence). The sample comes from a study of cytomegalovirus exposure and HLA in healthy donors. TCRdb's copy holds only in-frame clones and misses some; the assay was immunoSEQ multiplex PCR. Seen here are tens of thousands of clones, approximately 94% observed once, and the top ten hold less than 4%.

The clonotype was recovered from a young woman in good health and CMV-seronegative. Input material: PBMCs. The chain uses TRBV30 and TRBJ1-1, with 7 bases that match TRBD1. The CDR3 DNA is TGTGCCTGGAGATGGAGGGGGCGGACTGAAGCTTTCTTT. Amino acid sequence: CAWRWRGRTEAFF. Based on the CDR3 plus reference TRBV30 and TRBJ1-1, the full variable domain is SQTIHQWPATLVQPVGSPLSLECTVEGTSNPNLYWYRQAAGRGLQLLFYSVGIGQISSEVPQNLSASRPQDRQFILSSKKLLLSDSGFYLCAWRWRGRTEAFFGQGTRLTVV.